The clone carrying this T cell receptor beta chain turned up a few times. Antigen: not known. A much larger clone differs from this one at a single base, so this may be a read error. The source of the sample is a study of breast tumors, draining lymph nodes, adjacent tissues. Whole-study findings and limits: Tumor repertoires ranked between lymph nodes and nontumor tissue in diversity, with V and J gene preferences. Findings are consistent with lymph node origin and intratumoral expansion of most tumor T cells. Compared with basal-like, luminal-like tumors shared significantly more repertoire with nontumor tissue.

Breast cancer patients provided tissue from their axillary draining lymph nodes. Germline V gene data show CDR1 as SGHNT and CDR2 as YYREEE (reference sequence). V was shortened by 4 bases and J by 3 bases, with 23 bases between the two germline ends. CDR3 length equals 17 residues. TCRdb called the multiplex PCR reads again in MiXCR, with one record for every CDR3 protein. This sample has about 230,000 distinct CDR3 sequences, with about a third found just once. Material for sequencing was axillary lymph node tissue. This clonotype was obtained from a female donor with breast cancer. Some clones in this sample may be carry-over from other donors' samples. The rearrangement links TRBV5-4 to TRBJ2-7, with D maybe TRBD2 (6 bases). The CDR3 protein is CASSPQTAGSGYYEQYF. The CDR3 nucleotides read TGTGCCAGCAGCCCACAGACAGCGGGCTCGGGTTACTACGAGCAGTACTTC.